The T cell receptor (beta chain) described here comes from a study of cytomegalovirus exposure and HLA in healthy donors. Whole-study results and caveats: Cytomegalovirus association was listed for 164 TCR beta chains. Reports indicated that the classifier achieved high specificity and sensitivity in diagnosing cytomegalovirus status. A few of the chains that were CMV-associated were confirmed in vitro to be specific for CMV antigens.

A single count supports this clone. Its target is not known. Clones were sequenced by immunoSEQ multiplex PCR, and TCRdb holds only the in-frame ones, with some missing. In the table there are roughly 140,000 clones, about 88% of which are singletons. Germline assignment: CDR1 MNHNS and CDR2 SASEGT. The junction had 5 bases not matched to a gene; V was cut back by 2 bases and J by 4 bases. The CDR3 runs to 16 residues. This sequence originates from a man between 18 and 29 years old in good health and CMV-seropositive. This rearrangement joins TRBV6-1 to TRBJ2-3, with TRBD2 matching over 11 bases. The sequenced sample consisted of PBMCs. The CDR3 sequence: CASSERFSGRADTQYF. CDR3 nucleotides: TGTGCCAGCAGTGAAAGGTTTAGCGGGAGGGCAGATACGCAGTATTTT.